These T cell receptor beta chains were read from a single sample in a study of cytomegalovirus exposure and HLA in healthy donors. Clones were sequenced by immunoSEQ multiplex PCR, and TCRdb holds only the in-frame ones, with some missing. The sample consists of 150,000 to 200,000 clones, around 81% of them appearing once. Sequencing was carried out using PBMCs. The receptors originated from a woman under 40 in good health and CMV-seronegative. Each CDR3 is given with its conserved first and last residue. A D gene is named only where the DNA matches it firmly. Clone size, where shown, is once, few, many, or a class for clones that have expanded.

size,J,V,D,DNA,CDR3
-,TRBJ2-6,TRBV7-9,TRBD1,TGTTCCAGCAAACAGGGGGATTTCGGGGCCAACGTCCTGACTTTC,CSSKQGDFGANVLTF
-,TRBJ2-6,TRBV13,-,TGTGCCAGCATATGGGGGGGCCCTTACTCTGGGGCCAACGTCCTGACTTTC,CASIWGGPYSGANVLTF
-,TRBJ2-1,TRBV4-2,TRBD1,TGTGCCAGCAGCCCCCATGGGGACAGGGTCCTCTTC,CASSPHGDRVLF
few,TRBJ1-5,TRBV19,-,TGTGCCAGTAGTATAGCCGGCGGTAGCAATCAGCCCCAGCATTTT,CASSIAGGSNQPQHF
-,TRBJ2-7,TRBV11-2,-,TGTGCCAGCAGCTTAGATCTTAATCTACGCTACGAGCAGTACTTC,CASSLDLNLRYEQYF
-,TRBJ1-2,TRBV18,TRBD1,TGTGCCAGCTCACCACCGGGACAGGGGGTCTATGGCTACACCTTC,CASSPPGQGVYGYTF
once,TRBJ2-7,TRBV15,-,TGTGCCACCAGCAGTACAGGGGGAGGGTACGAGCAGTACTTC,CATSSTGGGYEQYF
-,TRBJ1-1,TRBV21-1,-,TGTGCCAGCAGCGACCGGGACATTAGCATGGAGACTGAAGCTTTCTTT,CASSDRDISMETEAFF
-,TRBJ2-2,TRBV7-2,-,TGTGCCAGCAGCTTAGCGGGAGACTGGTCCGGGGAGCTGTTTTTT,CASSLAGDWSGELFF
-,TRBJ1-4,TRBV10-2,TRBD1,TGCGCCACCCAGGGGGGCGCCGGGTGGGAAAAACTGTTTTTT,CATQGGAGWEKLFF
-,TRBJ2-3,TRBV30,TRBD1,TGTGCCTGGAGTGTACAGGGGATTGCAGATACGCAGTATTTT,CAWSVQGIADTQYF
-,TRBJ1-6,TRBV15,-,TGTGCCACCAGCAGATCCGTGGACAGAAATAATTCACCCCTCCACTTT,CATSRSVDRNNSPLHF
-,TRBJ2-2,TRBV18,TRBD1,TGTGCCAGCTCGATCGGGACAGGCAACACCGGGGAGCTGTTTTTT,CASSIGTGNTGELFF
-,TRBJ1-3,TRBV15,TRBD1,TGTGCCACCAGCTCCAGGGGGTCTGGAAACACCATATATTTT,CATSSRGSGNTIYF
-,TRBJ2-5,TRBV18,TRBD1,TGTGCCAGCTCACCACGGACAGGGGCCCGGGAGACCCAGTACTTC,CASSPRTGARETQYF
few,TRBJ2-1,TRBV7-2,TRBD2,TGTGCCAGCAGCCGGTCTGGGCTAGCGGGGGGAGACAATGAGCAGTTCTTC,CASSRSGLAGGDNEQFF
-,TRBJ2-7,TRBV11-2,TRBD1,TGTGCCAGCAGCTTAGAACTGGGACAGGGTAATGTGGAGCAGTACTTC,CASSLELGQGNVEQYF
-,TRBJ1-1,TRBV5-6,TRBD1,TGTGCCAGCAGCTTTGACAGGGGGGATGCTGAAGCTTTCTTT,CASSFDRGDAEAFF
-,TRBJ2-5,TRBV28,-,TGTGCCAGCAGACCCAGGGAAAACCCCCAAGAGACCCAGTACTTC,CASRPRENPQETQYF
once,TRBJ2-1,TRBV7-3,TRBD2,TGTGCCAGCAGCTCCTCGACTAGCGGGAGTTACAATGAGCAGTTCTTC,CASSSSTSGSYNEQFF
-,TRBJ1-1,TRBV28,-,TGTGCCAGCAGTGAAGACAAGAACACTGAAGCTTTCTTT,CASSEDKNTEAFF
-,TRBJ2-1,TRBV5-1,TRBD2,TGCGCCAGCAGCTTATCGAGCGGGGGGGCCGATGAGCAGTTCTTC,CASSLSSGGADEQFF